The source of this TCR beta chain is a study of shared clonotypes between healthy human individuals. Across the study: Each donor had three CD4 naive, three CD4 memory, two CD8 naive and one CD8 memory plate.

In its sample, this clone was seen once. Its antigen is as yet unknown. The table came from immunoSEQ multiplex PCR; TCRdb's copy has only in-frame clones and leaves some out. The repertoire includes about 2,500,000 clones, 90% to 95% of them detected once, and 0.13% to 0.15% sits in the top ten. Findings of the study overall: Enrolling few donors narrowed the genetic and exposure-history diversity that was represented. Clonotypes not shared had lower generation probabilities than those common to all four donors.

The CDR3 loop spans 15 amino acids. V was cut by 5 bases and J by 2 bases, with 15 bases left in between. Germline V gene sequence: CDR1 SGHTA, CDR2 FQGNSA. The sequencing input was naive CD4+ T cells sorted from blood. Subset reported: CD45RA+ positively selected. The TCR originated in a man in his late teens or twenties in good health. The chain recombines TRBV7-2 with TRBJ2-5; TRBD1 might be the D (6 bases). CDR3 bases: TGTGCCAGCAGCAAACAGACCGGGACACAAGAGACCCAGTACTTC. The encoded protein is CASSKQTGTQETQYF.